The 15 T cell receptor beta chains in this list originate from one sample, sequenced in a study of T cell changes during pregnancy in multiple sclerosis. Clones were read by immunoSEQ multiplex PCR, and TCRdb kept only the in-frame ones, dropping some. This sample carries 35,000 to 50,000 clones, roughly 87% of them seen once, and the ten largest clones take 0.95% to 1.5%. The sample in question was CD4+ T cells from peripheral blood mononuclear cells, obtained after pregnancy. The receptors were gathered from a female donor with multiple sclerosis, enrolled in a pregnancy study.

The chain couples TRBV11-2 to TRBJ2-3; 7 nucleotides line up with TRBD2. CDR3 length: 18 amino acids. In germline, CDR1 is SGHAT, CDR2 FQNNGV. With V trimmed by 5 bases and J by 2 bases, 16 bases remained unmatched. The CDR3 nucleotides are TGTGCCAGCAGCCTAAGAGATAGAAAAGCGGGGATCACAGATACGCAGTATTTT. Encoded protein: CASSLRDRKAGITDTQYF.

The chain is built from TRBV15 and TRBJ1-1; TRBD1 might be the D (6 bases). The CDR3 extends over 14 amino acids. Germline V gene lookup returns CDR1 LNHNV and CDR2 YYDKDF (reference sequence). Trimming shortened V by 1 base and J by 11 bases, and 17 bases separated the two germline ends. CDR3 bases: TGTGCCACCAGCAGAGCACAGGGTCTAGTTCGGGCTTTCTTT. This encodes CATSRAQGLVRAFF. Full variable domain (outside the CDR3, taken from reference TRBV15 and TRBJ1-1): DAMVIQNPRYQVTQFGKPVTLSCSQTLNHNVMYWYQQKSSQAPKLLFHYYDKDFNNEADTPDNFQSRRPNTSFCFLDIRSPGLGDTAMYLCATSRAQGLVRAFFGQGTRLTVV.

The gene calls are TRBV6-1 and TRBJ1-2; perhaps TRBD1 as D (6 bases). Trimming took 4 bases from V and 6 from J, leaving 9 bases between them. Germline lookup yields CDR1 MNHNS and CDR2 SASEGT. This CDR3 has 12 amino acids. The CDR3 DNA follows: TGTGCCAGCAGTGCAGACAGGAATGGCTACACCTTC. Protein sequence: CASSADRNGYTF.

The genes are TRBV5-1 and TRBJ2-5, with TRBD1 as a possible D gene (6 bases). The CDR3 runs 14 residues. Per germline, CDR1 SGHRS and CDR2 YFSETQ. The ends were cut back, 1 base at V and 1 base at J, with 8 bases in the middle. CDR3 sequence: CASSLMGAQETQYF. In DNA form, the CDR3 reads TGCGCCAGCAGCTTGATGGGGGCCCAAGAGACCCAGTACTTC.

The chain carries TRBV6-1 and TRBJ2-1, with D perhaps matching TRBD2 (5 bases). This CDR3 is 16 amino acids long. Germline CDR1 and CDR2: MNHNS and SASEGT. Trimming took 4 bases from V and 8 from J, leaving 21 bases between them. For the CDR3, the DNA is TGTGCCAGCAGTGTAATCGGAGGCCTAGCAGGCGATGAGCAGTTCTTC. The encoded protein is CASSVIGGLAGDEQFF.

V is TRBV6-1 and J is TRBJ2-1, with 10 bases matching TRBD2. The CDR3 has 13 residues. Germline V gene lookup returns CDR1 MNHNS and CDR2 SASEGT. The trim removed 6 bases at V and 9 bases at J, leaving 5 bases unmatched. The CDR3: CASSPAGGLEQFF. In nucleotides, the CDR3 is TGTGCCAGCAGCCCAGCGGGAGGGCTTGAGCAGTTCTTC.

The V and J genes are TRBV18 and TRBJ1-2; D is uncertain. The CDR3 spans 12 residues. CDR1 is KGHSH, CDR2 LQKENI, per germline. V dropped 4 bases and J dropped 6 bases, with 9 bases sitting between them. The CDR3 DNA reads TGTGCCAGCTCACTAGACCTAGATGGCTACACCTTC. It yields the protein CASSLDLDGYTF.

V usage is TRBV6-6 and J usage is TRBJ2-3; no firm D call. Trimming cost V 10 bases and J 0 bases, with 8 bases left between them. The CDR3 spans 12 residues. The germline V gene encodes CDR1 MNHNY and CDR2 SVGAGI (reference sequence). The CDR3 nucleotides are TGTGCCATCAGCCCTAGCACAGATACGCAGTATTTT. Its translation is CAISPSTDTQYF.

CDR3 sequence (DNA): TGTGCCGCCTGGGAGGGCCCCAATCAGCCCCAGCATTTT. Amino acid sequence: CAAWEGPNQPQHF. V and J are TRBV19 and TRBJ1-5; D unresolved. CDR3 length equals 13 residues. With 11 bases removed from V and 3 bases from J, the gap between germline ends came to 14 bases. Germline CDR1 and CDR2: LNHDA and SQIVND (reference sequence).

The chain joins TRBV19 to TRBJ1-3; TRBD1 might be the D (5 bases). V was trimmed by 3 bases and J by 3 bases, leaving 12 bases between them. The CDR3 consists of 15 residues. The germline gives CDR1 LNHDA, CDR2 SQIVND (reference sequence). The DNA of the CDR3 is TGTGCCAGTAGTATGATCTCAGGGTTTGGAAACACCATATATTTT. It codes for CASSMISGFGNTIYF.

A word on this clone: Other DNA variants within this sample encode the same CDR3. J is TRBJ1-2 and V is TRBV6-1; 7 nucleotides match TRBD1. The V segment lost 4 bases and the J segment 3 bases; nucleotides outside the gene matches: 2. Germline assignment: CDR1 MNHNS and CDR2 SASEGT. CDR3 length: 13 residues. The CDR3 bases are TGTGCCAGCAGTGGAGGGACAGACTATGGCTACACCTTC. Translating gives CASSGGTDYGYTF.

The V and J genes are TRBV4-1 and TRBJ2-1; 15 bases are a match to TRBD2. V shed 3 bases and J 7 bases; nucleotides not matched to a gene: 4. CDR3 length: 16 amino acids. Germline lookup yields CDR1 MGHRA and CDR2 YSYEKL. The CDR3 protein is CASSHPGLAGGNEQFF. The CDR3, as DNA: TGCGCCAGCAGCCACCCGGGACTAGCGGGAGGTAATGAGCAGTTCTTC.

In DNA form, the CDR3 reads TGTGCCAGCAACAGGGAAGGGCCCTACGAGCAGTACTTC. This gives the protein CASNREGPYEQYF. The chain uses TRBV2 and TRBJ2-7, with D perhaps TRBD1 (6 bases). This CDR3 has 13 amino acids. The germline gives CDR1 SNHLY, CDR2 FYNNEI. The V end was cut by 7 bases, the J end by 2 bases, with 12 bases between.

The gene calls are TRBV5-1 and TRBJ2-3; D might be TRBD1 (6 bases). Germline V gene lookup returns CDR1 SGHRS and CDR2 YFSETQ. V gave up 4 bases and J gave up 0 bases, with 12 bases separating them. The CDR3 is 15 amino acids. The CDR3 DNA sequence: TGCGCCAGCAGCCCCGGACAGTTAAGCACAGATACGCAGTATTTT. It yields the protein CASSPGQLSTDTQYF.

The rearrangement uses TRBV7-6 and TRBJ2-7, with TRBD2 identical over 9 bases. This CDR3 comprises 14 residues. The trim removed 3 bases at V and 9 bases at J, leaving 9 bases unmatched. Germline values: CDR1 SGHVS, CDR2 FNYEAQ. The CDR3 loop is CASSLAELAGMQYF. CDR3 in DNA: TGTGCCAGCAGCTTGGCGGAGCTAGCGGGGATGCAGTACTTC.